Below, 21 T cell receptor beta chains from the same sample are listed, as sequenced in a study of graft-versus-host responses after intestinal transplantation. For these receptors, no antigen is known. Produced via immunoSEQ multiplex PCR; TCRdb's table is partial and in-frame only. This table has about 96,000 clones, 92% appearing once. Sequences were derived from unstimulated CD4+ T cells sorted from spleen or lymph node cells, sampled before intestinal transplant. The receptors shown here come from a human donor who received an intestinal transplant.

V gene TRBV5-1 combines with J gene TRBJ1-2; tentatively, D is TRBD1 (5 bases). Per the germline V gene, CDR1 is SGHRS and CDR2 is YFSETQ. Trimming took off 0 bases at V and 8 bases at J, with 8 bases between the two ends. This CDR3 has 12 residues. CDR3 sequence: CASSLAGFGYTF. CDR3 DNA sequence: TGCGCCAGCAGCTTGGCAGGGTTCGGCTACACCTTC.

V usage is TRBV27 and J usage is TRBJ1-6, with D perhaps matching TRBD1 (6 bases). The length of the CDR3 is 13 residues. V lost 5 bases and J 9 bases, leaving 11 bases between the germline ends. Germline CDR1 reads MNHEY; CDR2 reads SMNVEV (reference sequence). CDR3 nucleotides: TGTGCCAGCAGTGAAGGGGGGGGTTCACCCCTCCACTTT. Amino acid sequence: CASSEGGGSPLHF.

The chain combines TRBV9 with TRBJ2-3; tentative D call: TRBD2 (5 bases). The CDR3 extends over 15 amino acids. The germline V gene encodes CDR1 SGDLS and CDR2 YYNGEE. The V and J ends lost 0 bases and 2 bases respectively, with 10 bases between them. The CDR3 sequence is CASSVGQDFTDTQYF. DNA of the CDR3: TGTGCCAGCAGCGTAGGGCAGGACTTCACAGATACGCAGTATTTT.

This chain uses TRBV2 with TRBJ1-5; D ambiguous. Germline lookup yields CDR1 SNHLY and CDR2 FYNNEI. The CDR3 covers 15 residues. V was trimmed by 6 bases and J by 0 bases, leaving 12 bases between them. Written as DNA, the CDR3 is TGTGCCAGCAGCTCGGACGGCTATAGCAATCAGCCCCAGCATTTT. This encodes CASSSDGYSNQPQHF.

This clone was recorded once. The chain carries TRBV5-6 and TRBJ2-7, with TRBD2 matching over 8 bases. The germline V gene has CDR1 SGHDT and CDR2 YYEEEE. Losses at the gene ends were 2 bases for V and 7 bases for J; bases not matched to a gene: 8. This CDR3 spans 14 amino acids. The CDR3 reads CASSFGLATGEQYF. CDR3 coding DNA: TGTGCCAGCAGCTTCGGACTAGCAACGGGGGAGCAGTACTTC.

The chain carries TRBV6-6 and TRBJ1-5; the D gene is possibly TRBD1 (5 bases). Between the trimmed V and J ends, which lost 2 bases and 7 bases, there was a span of 15 bases. CDR3 length: 15 residues. Germline loops: CDR1 MNHNY, CDR2 SVGAGI (reference sequence). Here the CDR3 DNA reads TGTGCCAGCAGTTACCAGTTTGGGGCGGGCCAGCCCCAGCATTTT. Its protein is CASSYQFGAGQPQHF.

The chain combines TRBV6-1 with TRBJ2-7; maybe TRBD2 (6 bases). CDR1 is MNHNS, CDR2 SASEGT, per germline. The CDR3 is 14 residues long. Trimming left V 5 bases short and J 3 bases short, with 14 bases between. DNA of the CDR3: TGTGCCAGCAGTCCCCGGGGGTCGGTCTACGAGCAGTACTTC. This codes for CASSPRGSVYEQYF.

V usage is TRBV9 and J usage is TRBJ1-1, with TRBD1 as a possible D gene (6 bases). This CDR3 contains 13 residues. Germline V gene data show CDR1 as SGDLS and CDR2 as YYNGEE. Trimming took off 4 bases at V and 0 bases at J, with 7 bases between the two ends. CDR3 amino acids: CASSQGLNTEAFF. CDR3 sequence (DNA): TGTGCCAGCAGCCAGGGGCTGAACACTGAAGCTTTCTTT.

V usage is TRBV5-1 and J usage is TRBJ2-7; 14 bases agree with TRBD2. Germline V gene data show CDR1 as SGHRS and CDR2 as YFSETQ. J was trimmed by 5 bases and V by 1 base; bases with no gene match: 2. The CDR3 is 15 amino acids. The CDR3: CASSLLGLAGDEQYF. The CDR3 nucleotides read TGCGCCAGCAGCTTGCTGGGACTAGCGGGAGACGAGCAGTACTTC.

V usage is TRBV6-5 and J usage is TRBJ1-5; no clear D gene. The CDR3 has 16 residues. The V end was cut by 0 bases, the J end by 6 bases, with 15 bases between. Per the germline V gene, CDR1 is MNHEY and CDR2 is SVGAGI. The CDR3 is CASSYSTSGIGQPQHF. As DNA, the CDR3 is TGTGCCAGCAGTTACTCGACGAGTGGGATCGGTCAGCCCCAGCATTTT.

This chain links TRBV2 with TRBJ2-4; D is undetermined. The CDR3 runs 19 residues. V dropped 3 bases and J dropped 3 bases, with 24 bases sitting between them. The V gene's germline CDR1 is SNHLY and CDR2 FYNNEI. CDR3 loop: CASSDYTARIFVFKNIQYF. CDR3 in DNA: TGTGCCAGCAGTGATTACACGGCTCGGATTTTTGTCTTCAAAAACATTCAGTACTTC. Filled out from reference TRBV2 and TRBJ2-4, the complete variable domain reads EPEVTQTPSHQVTQMGQEVILRCVPISNHLYFYWYRQILGQKVEFLVSFYNNEISEKSEIFDDQFSVERPDGSNFTLKIRSTKLEDSAMYFCASSDYTARIFVFKNIQYFGAGTRLSVL.

The chain couples TRBV12-5 to TRBJ1-1; 9 bases are shared with TRBD1. The CDR3 consists of 17 residues. Unmatched junction bases numbered 12, after V lost 7 bases and J lost 0 bases. In germline, CDR1 is LGHNT, CDR2 FRNRAP. The CDR3, as DNA: TGTGCTAGTGCCCCGAATCGGGGACAGGGTATGAACACTGAAGCTTTCTTT. As protein: CASAPNRGQGMNTEAFF.

This chain connects TRBV7-2 to TRBJ1-2; a weak D match, TRBD1 (6 bases). The germline gives CDR1 SGHTA, CDR2 FQGNSA. CDR3 size: 13 residues. V lost 5 bases, J lost 8 bases, and 15 bases lay in between. The CDR3, as DNA: TGTGCCAGCAGCATTTCACAGGGCTACGGCTACACCTTC. This encodes CASSISQGYGYTF.

The chain employs TRBV6-1 and TRBJ1-3, with 9 bases that match TRBD1. V was clipped by 4 bases and J by 0 bases; unmatched bases: 4. CDR1 and CDR2 from the germline V gene are MNHNS and SASEGT. The CDR3 loop spans 16 amino acids. Here the CDR3 reads CASSGGDRASGNTIYF. In DNA form, the CDR3 reads TGTGCCAGCAGTGGGGGGGACAGGGCCTCTGGAAACACCATATATTTT.

In nucleotides, the CDR3 is TGTGCCAGCAGCTACCGACAGGGCCTTTACAATGAGCAGTTCTTC. Its protein product is CASSYRQGLYNEQFF. This chain joins TRBV5-6 and TRBJ2-1; TRBD1 agrees at 7 bases. CDR3 length equals 15 residues. Trimming at V came to 3 bases and at J to 4 bases, leaving 7 bases not matched to a gene. CDR1 is SGHDT and CDR2 is YYEEEE in the germline V gene.

The chain carries TRBV5-1 and TRBJ2-3; a weak D match, TRBD1 (7 bases). The V end lost 4 bases, the J end lost 0 bases, and 18 bases lay between the germline ends. Germline-derived CDR1 and CDR2 are SGHRS and YFSETQ. The CDR3 sequence is 17 residues long. The CDR3 loop is CASSRGGLAPSTDTQYF. CDR3 coding DNA: TGCGCCAGCAGCAGAGGGGGCCTAGCGCCTAGCACAGATACGCAGTATTTT. The variable domain in full, with the rest retrieved from reference TRBV5-1 and TRBJ2-3, is KAGVTQTPRYLIKTRGQQVTLSCSPISGHRSVSWYQQTPGQGLQFLFEYFSETQRNKGNFPGRFSGRQFSNSRSEMNVSTLELGDSALYLCASSRGGLAPSTDTQYFGPGTRLTVL.

The V gene is TRBV19, the J gene TRBJ1-1, with D hard to call. The CDR3 spans 13 residues. V was trimmed by 3 bases and J by 4 bases, leaving 9 bases between them. Per germline, CDR1 LNHDA and CDR2 SQIVND (reference sequence). The CDR3 DNA reads as TGTGCCAGTAGTATTGTGCACAGCACTGAAGCTTTCTTT. Encoded protein: CASSIVHSTEAFF.

The chain recombines TRBV11-3 with TRBJ2-1, with 10 bases that match TRBD2. CDR1 SGHNT and CDR2 YENEEA come from the germline V gene. With 4 bases clipped from V and 4 bases from J, the junction kept 7 bases outside the gene matches. The CDR3 runs to 16 residues. CDR3 bases: TGTGCCAGCAGCTATGACCCTAGCGGGAGTTACAATGAGCAGTTCTTC. Translated, it gives CASSYDPSGSYNEQFF.

CDR3 amino acids: CASSLGQLSYEQYF. CDR3 DNA sequence: TGCGCCAGCAGCTTGGGGCAGCTCTCCTACGAGCAGTACTTC. This chain joins TRBV5-1 and TRBJ2-7; D is uncertain. Germline V lookup: CDR1 SGHRS, CDR2 YFSETQ. The V end was cut by 0 bases, the J end by 0 bases, with 7 bases between. CDR3 length equals 14 residues. The whole variable domain, filled in from reference TRBV5-1 and TRBJ2-7, reads KAGVTQTPRYLIKTRGQQVTLSCSPISGHRSVSWYQQTPGQGLQFLFEYFSETQRNKGNFPGRFSGRQFSNSRSEMNVSTLELGDSALYLCASSLGQLSYEQYFGPGTRLTVT.

The gene calls are TRBV10-2 and TRBJ1-5; 8 nucleotides line up with TRBD1. Germline V gene sequence: CDR1 WSHSY, CDR2 SAAADI. V shed 8 bases and J 1 base; nucleotides not matched to a gene: 16. This CDR3 spans 18 amino acids. The CDR3 region has the DNA TGCGCCAGCCGAGCGAGGACAGGGAATCCTAGGAGCAATCAGCCCCAGCATTTT. Protein: CASRARTGNPRSNQPQHF.

The rearrangement uses TRBV5-1 and TRBJ2-2; unclear D gene. The CDR3 has 15 amino acids. The germline V and J ends were trimmed by 0 bases and 1 base, with 7 bases remaining between them. Germline-derived CDR1 and CDR2 are SGHRS and YFSETQ. The CDR3 loop reads CASSLELRNTGELFF. CDR3 nucleotide sequence: TGCGCCAGCAGCTTGGAGTTGAGGAACACCGGGGAGCTGTTTTTT.